This entry features one T cell receptor beta chain sequence. Profiling relied on immunoSEQ multiplex PCR, and the TCRdb table lists in-frame clones only, not all of them. The table records tens of thousands of clones, 80% to 90% of them present only once. The length of the CDR3 is 14 residues. In germline, CDR1 is SGHVS, CDR2 FQNEAQ. J gave up 5 bases and V 6 bases, and 9 bases lay outside the gene matches. The data are from a study of OX40 agonist ivuxolimab in advanced cancers. Across the whole study: Every 2 weeks, patients received ivuxolimab intravenously, dosed at 0.01 to 10 mg/kg.

The rearrangement joins TRBV7-8 to TRBJ2-7; 8 bases fit TRBD1. The receptor's source is an adult with an advanced solid tumor such as melanoma, head and neck, liver or kidney cancer. This material consisted of CD4+ or CD8+ T cells sorted from blood, taken in a trial of the OX40 agonist ivuxolimab. As DNA, the CDR3 is TGTGCCAGCAGGGACAGGGTATCGAGCGACGAGCAGTACTTC. It translates to CASRDRVSSDEQYF.